Listed below are T cell receptor beta chains from one sample, sequenced in a study of T cells in Graves' hyperthyroidism and ophthalmopathy. TCRdb re-called the multiplex PCR reads with MiXCR, one entry per CDR3 protein. The sample has 490,000 or so distinct CDR3 sequences, about 16% seen once; the top ten hold around 32%. The sequenced sample consisted of blood. The source of these receptors is a woman aged 25 to 45 with Graves' ophthalmopathy. Both conserved end residues are part of each CDR3. Fields, in order: D gene, J gene, V gene, clone size, CDR3 length, CDR3 DNA, CDR3 protein. A D gene is named only where the DNA matches it firmly. Clone size is shown for a subset of rows, as once, few, many or a class of expanded clone.

>NA|TRBJ1-4|TRBV29-1|NA|14
TGCAGCGTTGAAGTAGCCGGTTGGGGCGAAAAACTGTTTTTT
CSVEVAGWGEKLFF
>TRBD2|TRBJ2-2|TRBV19|few|16
TGTGCCAGTAGTATATTTCTAGCGGCGAACACCGGGGAGCTGTTTTTT
CASSIFLAANTGELFF
>NA|TRBJ2-3|TRBV29-1|few|12
TGCAGCCCTAAGACAGGCATGGGTACGCAGTATTTT
CSPKTGMGTQYF
>NA|TRBJ1-2|TRBV5-1|many|12
TGCGCCAGCAGCCTTGACGGGTATGGCTACACCTTC
CASSLDGYGYTF
>NA|TRBJ2-7|TRBV20-1|few|15
TGCAGTGTCAACCCCTCAGGTGGAGGGAACTACGAGCAGTACTTC
CSVNPSGGGNYEQYF
>NA|TRBJ1-1|TRBV20-1|many|12
TGCAGTGCTAGTGGCGGGAACACTGAAGCTTTCTTT
CSASGGNTEAFF
>NA|TRBJ2-1|TRBV5-8|many|16
TGTGCCAGCAGCTTGGGGGGCGGGTTCTCCTACAATGAGCAGTTCTTC
CASSLGGGFSYNEQFF
>NA|TRBJ2-1|TRBV5-1|many|14
TGCGCCAGCAGCTCCGGACACTCCAAGGATGAGCAGTTCTTC
CASSSGHSKDEQFF
>NA|TRBJ1-1|TRBV27|few|14
TGTGCCAGCAGTGAAGCGGGGGGGGCCACTGAAGCTTTCTTT
CASSEAGGATEAFF
>TRBD2|TRBJ2-1|TRBV7-3|many|18
TGTGCCAGCAGCTTATCACCACGGACTAGCGGGCTATACAATGAGCAGTTCTTC
CASSLSPRTSGLYNEQFF
>TRBD2|TRBJ2-7|TRBV5-1|many|18
TGCGCCAGCAGCTTGTCGCCGCCGGGACTAGCGGGAGGAGACGAGCAGTACTTC
CASSLSPPGLAGGDEQYF
>TRBD2|TRBJ2-1|TRBV7-2|many|15
TGTGCCAGCAGCTTACAACTAGCGGGATACAATGAGCAGTTCTTC
CASSLQLAGYNEQFF
>NA|TRBJ1-5|TRBV10-2|few|14
TGCGCCAGCAGTGAAGATGTAGGCAATCAGCCCCAGCATTTT
CASSEDVGNQPQHF
>NA|TRBJ2-1|TRBV4-1|few|16
TGCGCCAGCAGCCCTGTTGGGGTTAGCTCCTACAATGAGCAGTTCTTC
CASSPVGVSSYNEQFF
>TRBD1|TRBJ1-6|TRBV3-1|many|16
TGTGCCAGCAGCAACCGGGGACAGGAGGATAATTCACCCCTCCACTTT
CASSNRGQEDNSPLHF
>TRBD2|TRBJ2-5|TRBV7-6|NA|17
TGTGCCAACAGCTTAACTGCAGCGGGGGGGGGGCAAGAGACCCAGTACTTC
CANSLTAAGGGQETQYF
>TRBD2|TRBJ2-7|TRBV20-1|many|15
TGCAGTGCTCCTCTGAGACTAGCGGGAGCCTACGAGCAGTACTTC
CSAPLRLAGAYEQYF
>NA|TRBJ2-4|TRBV14|NA|13
TGTGCCAGCAGCCAAGATGCCCGAAACATTCAGTACTTC
CASSQDARNIQYF
>NA|TRBJ2-2|TRBV12-5|NA|14
TGTGCTAGTGCTAGACTCGAGGGTCGGGGGGAGCTGTTTTTT
CASARLEGRGELFF
>TRBD1|TRBJ1-4|TRBV3-1|many|16
TGTGCCAGCAGCCAATACACGGGACAGGGGTATGAAAAACTGTTTTTT
CASSQYTGQGYEKLFF
>NA|TRBJ1-5|TRBV12-3/TRBV12-4|many|17
TGTGCCAGCACCAATCTGGTCCAGGGTTTACGCAATCAGCCCCAGCATTTT
CASTNLVQGLRNQPQHF
>TRBD2|TRBJ2-3|TRBV7-6|NA|16
TGTGCCAGCAGCCCCGAGCGGGATAGGTGGACAGATACGCAGTATTTT
CASSPERDRWTDTQYF
>NA|TRBJ2-5|TRBV30|NA|13
TGTGCCTGGAGTGTGGGGTGGGAGGTAACCCAGTACTTC
CAWSVGWEVTQYF
>TRBD2|TRBJ2-7|TRBV27|NA|16
TGTGCCAGCAGTCAGAAACCTAGCGGGACCCCCTACGAGCAGTACTTC
CASSQKPSGTPYEQYF
>NA|TRBJ1-5|TRBV28|few|13
TGTGCCAGCAGTTTATTTTTGGAGGGACCCCAGCATTTT
CASSLFLEGPQHF
>NA|TRBJ1-6|TRBV9|few|14
TGTGCCAGCAGCGTAGGAAGGAGGGATTCACCCCTCCACTTT
CASSVGRRDSPLHF
>TRBD2|TRBJ2-7|TRBV28|NA|14
TGTGCCAGCAGTCCAAGCGGGGGGAAGCTCGAGCAGTACTTC
CASSPSGGKLEQYF
>NA|TRBJ1-1|TRBV29-1|many|14
TGCAGCGTCCACAAGCACGGGGGAAGGGCTGAAGCTTTCTTT
CSVHKHGGRAEAFF
>TRBD2|TRBJ2-1|TRBV27|many|14
TGTGCCAGCAGTTTAGAGCGGGGGTACAATGAGCAGTTCTTC
CASSLERGYNEQFF